What follows are 5 T cell receptor beta chains derived from one specimen sequenced in a study of radiotherapy plus CTLA-4 blockade in lung cancer. Sequencing was performed with immunoSEQ multiplex PCR; in TCRdb, only in-frame clones are kept and a portion is missing. Counted here are about 86,000 clones, under 85% occurring once; the ten biggest clones make up 0.75% to 1%. The sequences come from peripheral blood, collected from a patient treated with radiotherapy plus ipilimumab. The receptors here all came from a human donor with non-small cell lung cancer who had stable disease on radiotherapy plus ipilimumab.

V gene TRBV4-1 combines with J gene TRBJ2-3; TRBD2 agrees at 7 bases. J lost 0 bases, V lost 5 bases, and 8 bases had no gene match. Per the germline V gene, CDR1 is MGHRA and CDR2 is YSYEKL. The CDR3 is 16 residues long. CDR3 sequence (DNA): TGCGCCAGCAGCGTAGGACTAGTCCCTAGCACAGATACGCAGTATTTT. It yields the protein CASSVGLVPSTDTQYF.

The chain couples TRBV18 to TRBJ2-5; D might be TRBD1 (6 bases). Germline V gene sequence: CDR1 KGHSH, CDR2 LQKENI. With 2 bases removed from V and 4 bases from J, the gap between germline ends came to 14 bases. The CDR3 has 15 amino acids. CDR3 amino acids: CASSPRGRGRETQYF. CDR3 nucleotides: TGTGCCAGCTCACCAAGGGGCAGGGGAAGAGAGACCCAGTACTTC.

The V gene is TRBV6-4, the J gene TRBJ1-1; a possible D gene is TRBD1 (5 bases). The germline V gene has CDR1 MRHNA and CDR2 SNTAGT. The CDR3 totals 13 residues. V dropped 4 bases and J dropped 5 bases, with 11 bases sitting between them. The CDR3 DNA reads TGTGCCAGCAGTGCCGCGCAGGGTACTGAAGCTTTCTTT. It is translated as CASSAAQGTEAFF.

This chain joins TRBV6-5 and TRBJ2-6; tentatively, D is TRBD1 (5 bases). Germline V lookup: CDR1 MNHEY, CDR2 SVGAGI. Trimming took off 6 bases at V and 4 bases at J, with 13 bases between the two ends. This CDR3 is 15 amino acids long. CDR3 amino acids: CASRSSGYGANVLTF. The CDR3 DNA reads TGTGCCAGCAGATCTTCAGGGTACGGGGCCAACGTCCTGACTTTC.

The rearrangement links TRBV7-8 to TRBJ2-3; 10 nucleotides agree with TRBD2. This CDR3 is 17 amino acids long. Germline CDR1 SGHVS, CDR2 FQNEAQ. V was pared by 1 base and J by 4 bases, with 8 bases of the junction left unmatched. Here the CDR3 reads CASSLGVASGSADTQYF. The CDR3 nucleotides read TGTGCCAGCAGCTTAGGGGTGGCTAGCGGGAGCGCAGATACGCAGTATTTT.